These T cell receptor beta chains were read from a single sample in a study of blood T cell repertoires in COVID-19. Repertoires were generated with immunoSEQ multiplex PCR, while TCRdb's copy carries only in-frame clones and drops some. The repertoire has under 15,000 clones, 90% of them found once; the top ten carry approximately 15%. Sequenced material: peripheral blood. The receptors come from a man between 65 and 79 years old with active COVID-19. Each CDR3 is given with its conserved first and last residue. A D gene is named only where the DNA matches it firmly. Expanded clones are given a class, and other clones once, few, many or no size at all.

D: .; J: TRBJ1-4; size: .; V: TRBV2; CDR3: CASKAGSTNEKLFF; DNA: TGTGCCAGCAAGGCAGGAAGTACTAATGAAAAACTGTTTTTT
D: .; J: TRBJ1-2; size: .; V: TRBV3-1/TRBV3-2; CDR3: CASSHEGDYGYTF; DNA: TGTGCCAGCAGCCATGAGGGAGACTATGGCTACACCTTC
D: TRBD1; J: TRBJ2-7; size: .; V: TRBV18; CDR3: CASSPGTGGPTSYEQYF; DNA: TGTGCCAGCTCACCCGGGACAGGGGGTCCGACCTCCTACGAGCAGTACTTC
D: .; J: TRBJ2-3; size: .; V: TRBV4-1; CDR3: CASSQPPLIADTFTDTQYF; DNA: TGCGCCAGCAGCCAACCGCCACTTATAGCGGATACTTTCACAGATACGCAGTATTTT
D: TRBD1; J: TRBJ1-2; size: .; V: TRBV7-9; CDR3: CASSARQGLDGYTF; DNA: TGTGCCAGCAGCGCTAGACAGGGACTAGATGGCTACACCTTC
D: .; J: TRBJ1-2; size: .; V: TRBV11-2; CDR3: CASSLEPSSNYGYTF; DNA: TGTGCCAGCAGCTTAGAACCAAGCTCAAACTATGGCTACACCTTC
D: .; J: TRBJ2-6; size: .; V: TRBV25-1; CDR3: CASSDDRDGANVLTF; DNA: TGTGCCAGCAGTGACGACAGAGATGGGGCCAACGTCCTGACTTTC
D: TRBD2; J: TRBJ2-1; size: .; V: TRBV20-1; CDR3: CSASERDYNEQFF; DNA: TGCAGTGCTAGTGAGCGGGACTACAATGAGCAGTTCTTC
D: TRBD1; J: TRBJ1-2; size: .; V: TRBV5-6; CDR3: CASSSGTVSGYTF; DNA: TGTGCCAGCAGCTCCGGGACAGTAAGTGGCTACACCTTC
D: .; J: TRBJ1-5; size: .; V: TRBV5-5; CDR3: CASSLQVLSNQPQHF; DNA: TGTGCCAGCAGCTTACAGGTCCTTAGCAATCAGCCCCAGCATTTT
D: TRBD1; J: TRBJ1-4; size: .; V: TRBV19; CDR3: CASSTSGTVNEKLFF; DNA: TGTGCCAGTAGTACGTCCGGGACAGTTAATGAAAAACTGTTTTTT
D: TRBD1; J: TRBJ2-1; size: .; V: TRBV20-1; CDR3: CSASGTGGFNEQFF; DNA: TGCAGTGCTAGTGGGACAGGGGGCTTCAATGAGCAGTTCTTC
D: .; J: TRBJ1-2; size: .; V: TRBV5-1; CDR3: CASSWDSYGYTF; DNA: TGCGCCAGCAGCTGGGACTCCTATGGCTACACCTTC
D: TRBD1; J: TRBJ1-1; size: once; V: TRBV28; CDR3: CASSFWTGNTEAFF; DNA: TGTGCCAGCAGTTTCTGGACAGGGAACACTGAAGCTTTCTTT
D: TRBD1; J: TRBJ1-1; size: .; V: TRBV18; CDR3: CASSGDRGRITEAFF; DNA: TGTGCCAGCTCGGGCGACAGGGGCCGCATAACTGAAGCTTTCTTT
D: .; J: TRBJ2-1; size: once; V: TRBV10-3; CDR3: CAISGRENEQFF; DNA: TGTGCCATCAGTGGGAGGGAGAATGAGCAGTTCTTC
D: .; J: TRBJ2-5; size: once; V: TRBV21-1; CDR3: CARKRDYHQETQYF; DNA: TGTGCCAGAAAACGGGACTACCACCAAGAGACCCAGTACTTC
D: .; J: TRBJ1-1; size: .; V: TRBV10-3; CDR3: CAISESSGNTEAFF; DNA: TGTGCCATCAGTGAGTCATCCGGGAACACTGAAGCTTTCTTT
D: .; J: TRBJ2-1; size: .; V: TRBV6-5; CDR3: CANARDPSSYNEQFF; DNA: TGTGCCAACGCACGGGATCCGAGCTCCTACAATGAGCAGTTCTTC
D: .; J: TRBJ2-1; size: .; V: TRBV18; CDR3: CASSQGRGLWNNEQFF; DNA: TGTGCCAGCTCCCAGGGGAGGGGACTATGGAACAATGAGCAGTTCTTC
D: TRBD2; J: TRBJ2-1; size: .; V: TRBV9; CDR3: CASSVEPSGGREQFF; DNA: TGTGCCAGCAGCGTAGAGCCTAGCGGGGGTAGAGAGCAGTTCTTC
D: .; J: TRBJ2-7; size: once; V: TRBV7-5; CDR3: CARSPTTDRGFYEQYF; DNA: TGTGCCAGAAGCCCTACAACGGACAGGGGGTTCTACGAGCAGTACTTC
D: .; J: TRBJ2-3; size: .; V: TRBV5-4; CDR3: CASSPTGKHTDTQYF; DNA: TGTGCCAGCAGCCCTACAGGGAAACACACAGATACGCAGTATTTT
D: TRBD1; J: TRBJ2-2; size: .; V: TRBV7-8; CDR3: CASSYDRGTGELFF; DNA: TGTGCCAGCAGCTATGACAGGGGCACCGGGGAGCTGTTTTTT
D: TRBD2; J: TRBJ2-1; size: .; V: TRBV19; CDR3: CASSIVAGGYLEQFF; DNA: TGTGCCAGTAGTATTGTTGCGGGAGGCTACCTTGAGCAGTTCTTC
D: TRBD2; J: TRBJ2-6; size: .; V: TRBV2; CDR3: CASSGLAGVSGANVLTF; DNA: TGTGCCAGCAGCGGACTAGCGGGAGTATCCGGGGCCAACGTCCTGACTTTC
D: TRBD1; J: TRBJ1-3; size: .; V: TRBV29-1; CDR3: CSAVQGTNSGNTIYF; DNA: TGCAGCGCCGTACAGGGGACCAACTCTGGAAACACCATATATTTT
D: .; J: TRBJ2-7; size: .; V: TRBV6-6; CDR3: CASSTDTEQYF; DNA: TGTGCCAGCAGTACCGACACCGAGCAGTACTTC
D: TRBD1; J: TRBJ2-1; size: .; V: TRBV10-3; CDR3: CAISGGTGYNEQFF; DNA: TGTGCCATCAGTGGAGGGACAGGTTACAATGAGCAGTTCTTC
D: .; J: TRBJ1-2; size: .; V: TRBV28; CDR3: CASREGLFLGYTF; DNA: TGTGCCAGCAGGGAGGGATTGTTCTTGGGCTACACCTTC
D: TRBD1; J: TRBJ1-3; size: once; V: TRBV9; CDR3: CASSAGGLNRNTIYF; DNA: TGTGCCAGCAGCGCAGGGGGCTTAAATCGAAACACCATATATTTT
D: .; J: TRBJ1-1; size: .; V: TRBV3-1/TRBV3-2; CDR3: CASSPGGTEAFF; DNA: TGTGCCAGCAGCCCGGGGGGGACTGAAGCTTTCTTT